Each of the 29 T cell receptor beta chains below was sequenced from the same sample in a study of shared clonotypes between healthy human individuals. Naive CD8 cells lacked CD45RO and underwent positive selection for CCR7, leaving out terminally differentiated effector memory CD45RA+ cells. The repertoire was sequenced with immunoSEQ multiplex PCR; TCRdb's copy has only in-frame clones and lacks some. The sample has hundreds of thousands of clones; more than 95% are singletons. Sequenced sample: naive CD8+ T cells sorted from blood. The receptors here all came from a man aged 25-45 years in good health.

This chain joins TRBV6-5 and TRBJ2-7; D is possibly TRBD1 (6 bases). Trimming removed 5 bases at V and 6 bases at J, with 20 bases between. This CDR3 has 15 amino acids. CDR1 and CDR2 (germline): MNHEY, SVGAGI. This chain's CDR3 is CASSLSGTPRVEQYF. The DNA of the CDR3 is TGTGCCAGCAGTCTATCCGGGACACCCAGGGTCGAGCAGTACTTC.

This clone has a single count. This chain connects TRBV9 to TRBJ2-3; maybe TRBD1 (6 bases). V dropped 1 base and J dropped 0 bases, with 9 bases sitting between them. The CDR3 consists of 15 residues. Looked up from germline, CDR1 is SGDLS and CDR2 is YYNGEE. The CDR3 DNA is TGTGCCAGCAGCGTATGGGACACCAGCACAGATACGCAGTATTTT. The encoded protein is CASSVWDTSTDTQYF. The full variable domain, with the rest looked up from reference TRBV9 and TRBJ2-3, is DSGVTQTPKHLITATGQRVTLRCSPRSGDLSVYWYQQSLDQGLQFLIQYYNGEERAKGNILERFSAQQFPDLHSELNLSSLELGDSALYFCASSVWDTSTDTQYFGPGTRLTVL.

For this clone: Other DNA sequences in this specimen translate into the identical CDR3. The chain recombines TRBV27 with TRBJ2-7, with unresolved D. The CDR3 runs 12 residues. V dropped 2 bases and J dropped 1 base, with 3 bases sitting between them. CDR1 is MNHEY and CDR2 is SMNVEV in the germline V gene (reference sequence). For the CDR3, the DNA is TGTGCCAGCAGTTTACCTTCCTACGAGCAGTACTTC. It translates to CASSLPSYEQYF.

The chain has TRBV10-3 and TRBJ2-7; D remains unclear. Trimming took off 7 bases at V and 7 bases at J, with 14 bases between the two ends. Germline V CDR1 and CDR2: ENHRY, SYGVKD. This CDR3 spans 12 amino acids. CDR3 DNA: TGTGCCATCAATAGAGATGGGCGTGAGCAGTACTTC. Translating gives CAINRDGREQYF.

V and J are TRBV9 and TRBJ2-7; tentatively, D is TRBD1 (5 bases). Trimming pared 0 bases from V and 5 bases from J, leaving 9 bases between. CDR3 length equals 13 residues. From germline, CDR1 is SGDLS and CDR2 YYNGEE. The DNA for the CDR3 is TGTGCCAGCAGCGTAGGCCAGGGCCACGAGCAGTACTTC. Amino acid sequence: CASSVGQGHEQYF.

This chain uses TRBV27 with TRBJ2-7; possible D gene TRBD2, 6 bases. The CDR3 has 15 amino acids. V shed 7 bases and J shed 1 base, with 17 bases lying between them. The V gene's germline CDR1 is MNHEY and CDR2 SMNVEV (reference sequence). The CDR3 here is CASKAGWLDSYEQYF. As DNA, the CDR3 is TGTGCCAGCAAAGCGGGTTGGCTTGATTCCTACGAGCAGTACTTC.

This clone came up once. The chain recombines TRBV2 with TRBJ2-1; 7 nucleotides match TRBD1. The CDR3 runs to 16 residues. The J segment lost 1 base and the V segment lost 5 bases, leaving 8 bases of the junction unmatched. The germline CDR1 and CDR2 sequences are SNHLY and FYNNEI. The CDR3 here is CASSTSGTVSYNEQFF. The CDR3 DNA reads TGTGCCAGCAGTACATCCGGGACAGTGTCCTACAATGAGCAGTTCTTC.

This sequence joins TRBV27 and TRBJ1-1; D gene uncertain. V lost 6 bases and J lost 3, with 17 bases in between. CDR1 and CDR2 from the germline V gene are MNHEY and SMNVEV (reference sequence). This CDR3 has 15 amino acids. The CDR3 nucleotides are TGTGCCAGCAGGATGGGGAGTGATTTCTACACTGAAGCTTTCTTT. Translation gives CASRMGSDFYTEAFF.

The chain links TRBV5-4 to TRBJ2-5; TRBD1 is a possible D gene (6 bases). Trimming pared 0 bases from V and 2 bases from J, leaving 17 bases between. Germline values: CDR1 SGHNT, CDR2 YYREEE (reference sequence). This CDR3 region has 17 residues. This CDR3 reads CASSLDVGGGVQETQYF. Here the CDR3 DNA reads TGTGCCAGCAGCTTGGATGTAGGGGGTGGGGTGCAAGAGACCCAGTACTTC.

The rearrangement joins TRBV7-9 to TRBJ2-2; D is possibly TRBD1 (6 bases). V gave up 2 bases and J gave up 6 bases, with 22 bases separating them. Germline V gene sequence: CDR1 SEHNR, CDR2 FQNEAQ (reference sequence). The CDR3 sequence is 18 residues long. The CDR3, as DNA: TGTGCCAGCAGCTTAACCATACCCCGGGACACTGGCGCCGGGGAGCTGTTTTTT. Its translation: CASSLTIPRDTGAGELFF.

This sequence joins TRBV7-9 and TRBJ2-7; TRBD2 might be the D (6 bases). This CDR3 spans 16 amino acids. Looked up from germline, CDR1 is SEHNR and CDR2 is FQNEAQ (reference sequence). V was cut by 5 bases and J by 2 bases, with 19 bases left in between. DNA of the CDR3: TGTGCCAGCAGCAGCGCCGGGACTCGAGGCCCCTACGAGCAGTACTTC. It encodes CASSSAGTRGPYEQYF. Drawing the rest from reference TRBV7-9 and TRBJ2-7, the complete variable domain is DTGVSQNPRHKITKRGQNVTFRCDPISEHNRLYWYRQTLGQGPEFLTYFQNEAQLEKSRLLSDRFSAERPKGSFSTLEIQRTEQGDSAMYLCASSSAGTRGPYEQYFGPGTRLTVT.

The chain has TRBV30 and TRBJ2-7; D perhaps matches TRBD2 (6 bases). This CDR3 comprises 13 residues. The germline gives CDR1 GTSNPN, CDR2 SVGIG (reference sequence). The CDR3 reads CARDGSGTYEQYF. DNA of the CDR3: TGTGCTAGAGATGGTAGCGGCACCTACGAGCAGTACTTC.

Turning to this clone: Other DNA sequences of this sample code for an identical CDR3. The chain uses TRBV5-5 and TRBJ2-3; 7 positions agree with TRBD1. Germline CDR1 reads SGHKS; CDR2 reads YYEKEE (reference sequence). This CDR3 has 15 amino acids. V trimming: 4 bases; J trimming: 0 bases; junction bases outside the gene matches: 5. CDR3 amino acids: CASSPGTASTDTQYF. CDR3 DNA sequence: TGTGCCAGCAGCCCTGGGACAGCTAGCACAGATACGCAGTATTTT.

V gene TRBV4-1 combines with J gene TRBJ2-7; D unresolved. Trimming removed 1 base at V and 3 bases at J, with 13 bases between. Germline CDR1 MGHRA, CDR2 YSYEKL. There are 15 residues in the CDR3. CDR3 in amino acids: CASSQGVVGRYEQYF. As DNA, the CDR3 is TGCGCCAGCAGCCAAGGAGTGGTAGGGCGCTACGAGCAGTACTTC.

The chain recombines TRBV19 with TRBJ2-1; no reliable D call. In germline, CDR1 is LNHDA, CDR2 SQIVND (reference sequence). There are 12 residues in the CDR3. Trimming removed 11 bases from V and 6 bases from J, with 14 bases in between. The CDR3 DNA follows: TGTGCCCCCTTAGTAGTACGCAATGAGCAGTTCTTC. Translating it yields CAPLVVRNEQFF.

V and J are TRBV27 and TRBJ2-3; TRBD2 matches 12 bases. Germline CDR1 and CDR2: MNHEY and SMNVEV (reference sequence). The CDR3 extends over 15 amino acids. V lost 6 bases, J lost 4 bases, and 5 bases stayed unmatched. The CDR3 nucleotides read TGTGCCAGCAGACTAGCGGGAGGAGCCCCAGATACGCAGTATTTT. As protein: CASRLAGGAPDTQYF.

The V call is TRBV28, the J call TRBJ1-1; the match to TRBD1 covers 9 bases. Germline trimming cut 4 bases from V and 1 base from J; bases unmatched to any gene: 13. Germline loops: CDR1 MDHEN, CDR2 SYDVKM. This CDR3 comprises 18 residues. In DNA, the CDR3 is TGTGCCAGCAGTTCTCTGGGCTACAGGGGGCTGGAGAACACTGAAGCTTTCTTT. It specifies CASSSLGYRGLENTEAFF.

CDR3 residues: CAWWGTSGSRAPHEQYF. The CDR3 DNA reads as TGTGCCTGGTGGGGGACTAGCGGGTCAAGAGCACCCCACGAGCAGTACTTC. This rearrangement joins TRBV30 to TRBJ2-7, with 12 bases that match TRBD2. The CDR3 totals 17 residues. CDR1 and CDR2 (germline): GTSNPN, SVGIG (reference sequence). Trimming removed 5 bases from V and 5 bases from J; junction bases left unmatched: 16.

This clone has a handful of counts. CDR3 nucleotides: TGTGCCAGCAGCTTAGATGGAGGCGGGTCCACCACGCGGGAGCAGTACTTC. It specifies CASSLDGGGSTTREQYF. The rearrangement joins TRBV11-2 to TRBJ2-7; D may be TRBD2 (5 bases). Trimming cost V 0 bases and J 7 bases, with 22 bases left between them. CDR1 is SGHAT, CDR2 FQNNGV, per germline. The CDR3 covers 17 residues.

The CDR3 reads CASSGLVGAYNEQFF. DNA for the CDR3: TGTGCCAGCAGCGGGCTAGTAGGGGCCTACAATGAGCAGTTCTTC. The gene calls are TRBV9 and TRBJ2-1; perhaps TRBD1 as D (5 bases). Per the germline V gene, CDR1 is SGDLS and CDR2 is YYNGEE. There are 15 residues in the CDR3. The V end lost 3 bases, the J end lost 2 bases, and 12 bases lay between the germline ends. Complete variable domain (other parts from reference TRBV9 and TRBJ2-1): DSGVTQTPKHLITATGQRVTLRCSPRSGDLSVYWYQQSLDQGLQFLIQYYNGEERAKGNILERFSAQQFPDLHSELNLSSLELGDSALYFCASSGLVGAYNEQFFGPGTRLTVL.

The chain uses TRBV7-9 and TRBJ2-7; TRBD2 agrees at 7 bases. The germline V gene has CDR1 SEHNR and CDR2 FQNEAQ (reference sequence). Trimming took 5 bases from V and 0 from J; bases not matched to a gene: 10. CDR3 length: 16 residues. CDR3 loop: CASSISAGTRSYEQYF. CDR3 nucleotide sequence: TGTGCCAGCAGCATATCAGCGGGAACCCGCTCCTACGAGCAGTACTTC. The full variable domain, with the rest looked up from reference TRBV7-9 and TRBJ2-7, is DTGVSQNPRHKITKRGQNVTFRCDPISEHNRLYWYRQTLGQGPEFLTYFQNEAQLEKSRLLSDRFSAERPKGSFSTLEIQRTEQGDSAMYLCASSISAGTRSYEQYFGPGTRLTVT.

This clone came up once. The chain carries TRBV7-9 and TRBJ1-2; perhaps TRBD1 as D (5 bases). The CDR3 spans 16 residues. Trimming cost V 7 bases and J 1 base, with 19 bases left between them. Germline V gene lookup returns CDR1 SEHNR and CDR2 FQNEAQ (reference sequence). The CDR3 DNA reads TGTGCCAGCACCCCCCAAACCGGGACCGGTAACTATGGCTACACCTTC. As protein: CASTPQTGTGNYGYTF.

The genes are TRBV7-3 and TRBJ1-1; perhaps TRBD1 as D (5 bases). V dropped 6 bases and J dropped 9 bases, with 17 bases sitting between them. Germline V gene sequence: CDR1 SGHTA, CDR2 FQGTGA. The CDR3 is made up of 13 amino acids. The CDR3: CASRTDRLIQAFF. The CDR3 DNA follows: TGTGCCAGCAGAACCGACAGACTAATCCAAGCTTTCTTT.

This clone was seen a handful of times. The chain is built from TRBV25-1 and TRBJ2-6; D is ambiguous. The CDR3 runs to 13 residues. Trimming stripped 1 base from V and 15 bases from J, with 13 bases between. Germline V gene sequence: CDR1 MGHDK, CDR2 SYGVNS. CDR3 nucleotide sequence: TGTGCCAGCAGTGAATGGGCAAAAGAAGACCTGACTTTC. This encodes CASSEWAKEDLTF.

V gene TRBV7-9 combines with J gene TRBJ2-2, with 7 bases fitting TRBD2. This CDR3 spans 12 amino acids. The germline gives CDR1 SEHNR, CDR2 FQNEAQ (reference sequence). The trim removed 9 bases at V and 4 bases at J, leaving 2 bases unmatched. The CDR3 protein is CARTSVTGELFF. As DNA, the CDR3 is TGTGCCAGAACTAGCGTCACCGGGGAGCTGTTTTTT.

The V and J genes are TRBV5-6 and TRBJ1-5, with D possibly matching TRBD1 (6 bases). Trimming took off 0 bases at V and 3 bases at J, with 13 bases between the two ends. The germline V gene encodes CDR1 SGHDT and CDR2 YYEEEE. The CDR3 totals 16 residues. The chain's CDR3 is CASSLAPDSPNQPQHF. The CDR3 DNA sequence: TGTGCCAGCAGCTTGGCCCCGGACAGCCCCAATCAGCCCCAGCATTTT.

V usage is TRBV27 and J usage is TRBJ2-1; 10 nucleotides agree with TRBD2. The CDR3 loop spans 13 amino acids. In germline, CDR1 is MNHEY, CDR2 SMNVEV (reference sequence). Germline trimming cut 6 bases from V and 10 bases from J; bases unmatched to any gene: 6. The CDR3 sequence: CASRLAGVGEQFF. The CDR3 region has the DNA TGTGCCAGCAGGCTAGCGGGAGTTGGAGAGCAGTTCTTC.

The chain uses TRBV9 and TRBJ2-2; D unresolved. V was trimmed by 6 bases and J by 0 bases, leaving 6 bases between them. Germline V gives CDR1 SGDLS, CDR2 YYNGEE. There are 13 residues in the CDR3. The CDR3 coding sequence is TGTGCCAGCACCCTAGCGAACACCGGGGAGCTGTTTTTT. Protein product: CASTLANTGELFF.

V gene TRBV5-4 combines with J gene TRBJ2-7; weak D call: TRBD1 (5 bases). This CDR3 spans 14 amino acids. Germline assignment: CDR1 SGHNT and CDR2 YYREEE (reference sequence). V was cut by 2 bases and J by 3 bases, with 12 bases left in between. This chain's CDR3 is CASSLPGKDYEQYF. DNA of the CDR3: TGTGCCAGCAGCTTACCAGGGAAGGACTACGAGCAGTACTTC.